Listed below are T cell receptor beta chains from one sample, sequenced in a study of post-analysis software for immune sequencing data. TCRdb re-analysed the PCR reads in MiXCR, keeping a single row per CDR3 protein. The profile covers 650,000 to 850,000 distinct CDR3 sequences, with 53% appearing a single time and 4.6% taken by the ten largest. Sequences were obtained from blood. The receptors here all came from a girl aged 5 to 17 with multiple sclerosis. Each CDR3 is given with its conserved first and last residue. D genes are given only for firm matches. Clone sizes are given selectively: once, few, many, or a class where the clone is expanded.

CDR3 protein: CASSLDSRGLDEQYF
CDR3 DNA: TGCGCCAGCAGCTTGGACAGTCGTGGGCTCGACGAGCAGTACTTC
clone size: -
J gene: TRBJ2-7
V gene: TRBV5-1
D gene: -

CDR3 protein: CASSLNPGGGGETQYF
CDR3 DNA: TGTGCCAGCAGCTTAAACCCTGGGGGTGGGGGAGAGACCCAGTACTTC
clone size: -
J gene: TRBJ2-5
V gene: TRBV7-3
D gene: -

CDR3 protein: CASSLLPGGVTEAFF
CDR3 DNA: TGTGCCAGCAGCTTACTCCCGGGAGGTGTCACTGAAGCTTTCTTT
clone size: -
J gene: TRBJ1-1
V gene: TRBV7-6
D gene: -

CDR3 protein: CASSLGGGTNYEQYF
CDR3 DNA: TGTGCCAGCAGCTTAGGTGGCGGGACGAACTACGAGCAGTACTTC
clone size: few
J gene: TRBJ2-7
V gene: TRBV7-6
D gene: -

CDR3 protein: CASSTGTSVYNEQFF
CDR3 DNA: TGTGCCAGTAGTACTGGGACTAGCGTCTACAATGAGCAGTTCTTC
clone size: few
J gene: TRBJ2-1
V gene: TRBV19
D gene: TRBD2

CDR3 protein: CSVEDLAGGPLEQYF
CDR3 DNA: TGCAGCGTTGAAGATCTTGCGGGAGGGCCGCTAGAGCAGTACTTC
clone size: -
J gene: TRBJ2-5
V gene: TRBV29-1
D gene: TRBD2

CDR3 protein: CASSQQGIVWSNYGYTF
CDR3 DNA: TGTGCCAGCAGTCAACAGGGGATTGTGTGGTCTAACTATGGCTACACCTTC
clone size: -
J gene: TRBJ1-2
V gene: TRBV6-6
D gene: TRBD1

CDR3 protein: CASSEAWIEAFF
CDR3 DNA: TGTGCCAGCAGTGAAGCGTGGATTGAAGCTTTCTTT
clone size: few
J gene: TRBJ1-1
V gene: TRBV2
D gene: -

CDR3 protein: CSVLGGSPRADTQYF
CDR3 DNA: TGCAGCGTTTTGGGCGGGAGCCCTAGGGCAGATACGCAGTATTTT
clone size: few
J gene: TRBJ2-3
V gene: TRBV29-1
D gene: TRBD2

CDR3 protein: CASSFRQGALGEQYF
CDR3 DNA: TGTGCCAGCAGCTTCCGCCAAGGGGCCCTAGGGGAGCAGTACTTC
clone size: -
J gene: TRBJ2-4
V gene: TRBV7-9
D gene: -

CDR3 protein: CSAQSATQETQYF
CDR3 DNA: TGCAGTGCTCAGTCGGCCACCCAAGAGACCCAGTACTTC
clone size: -
J gene: TRBJ2-5
V gene: TRBV20-1
D gene: -

CDR3 protein: CASSQLRDEQFF
CDR3 DNA: TGTGCCAGCAGTCAACTACGCGATGAGCAGTTCTTC
clone size: few
J gene: TRBJ2-1
V gene: TRBV6-1
D gene: -

CDR3 protein: CASSQDGQGGTGELFF
CDR3 DNA: TGTGCCAGCAGCCAAGATGGACAGGGGGGCACCGGGGAGCTGTTTTTT
clone size: -
J gene: TRBJ2-2
V gene: TRBV4-2
D gene: TRBD1

CDR3 protein: CASSLQGGNEQFF
CDR3 DNA: TGCGCCAGCAGCTTACAGGGGGGGAATGAGCAGTTCTTC
clone size: -
J gene: TRBJ2-1
V gene: TRBV5-1
D gene: -